Listed below are T cell receptor beta chains from one sample, sequenced in a study of blood T cell repertoires in COVID-19. The assay was immunoSEQ multiplex PCR, and TCRdb's table has in-frame clones only and misses some. The sample carries around 300,000 clones, 80% to 90% recorded once. The sequenced sample was peripheral blood. These receptors originate from a woman between 65 and 79 years old with acute or convalescent COVID-19. CDR3s include the opening cysteine and the closing phenylalanine or tryptophan. The order of the fields is V gene, J gene, clone size, D gene, CDR3 protein, CDR3 DNA. D genes are given only for firm matches. Clone size appears in some rows only: once, few, many, or a class for an expanded clone.

v_gene: TRBV19
j_gene: TRBJ1-3
abundance: NA
d_gene: TRBD1
CDR3aa: CASDRGEGGNTIYF
CDR3nt: TGTGCCAGCGACAGGGGAGAGGGTGGAAACACCATATATTTT

v_gene: TRBV10-3
j_gene: TRBJ1-1
abundance: many
d_gene: NA
CDR3aa: CAISAAEAGATEAFF
CDR3nt: TGTGCCATCAGTGCTGCGGAGGCAGGGGCCACTGAAGCTTTCTTT

v_gene: TRBV29-1
j_gene: TRBJ1-4
abundance: once
d_gene: TRBD1
CDR3aa: CSVGWDSEKLFF
CDR3nt: TGCAGCGTCGGTTGGGACAGCGAAAAACTGTTTTTT

v_gene: TRBV11-1
j_gene: TRBJ2-5
abundance: NA
d_gene: NA
CDR3aa: CASSPGAGQETQYF
CDR3nt: TGTGCCAGCAGCCCAGGGGCTGGGCAAGAGACCCAGTACTTC

v_gene: TRBV5-4
j_gene: TRBJ1-1
abundance: NA
d_gene: TRBD1
CDR3aa: CASSLAPTGGKTEAFF
CDR3nt: TGTGCCAGCAGCTTGGCCCCCACAGGGGGCAAGACTGAAGCTTTCTTT

v_gene: TRBV5-5
j_gene: TRBJ2-6
abundance: once
d_gene: NA
CDR3aa: CASSLGSSGANVLTF
CDR3nt: TGTGCCAGCAGCTTGGGGAGCTCTGGGGCCAACGTCCTGACTTTC

v_gene: TRBV5-4
j_gene: TRBJ2-5
abundance: once
d_gene: NA
CDR3aa: CASSLVGGKWETQYF
CDR3nt: TGTGCCAGCAGCTTGGTTGGGGGGAAATGGGAGACCCAGTACTTC

v_gene: TRBV5-1
j_gene: TRBJ1-2
abundance: few
d_gene: NA
CDR3aa: CASSLDPTYGYTF
CDR3nt: TGCGCCAGCAGCTTGGACCCTACTTATGGCTACACCTTC

v_gene: TRBV3-1/TRBV3-2
j_gene: TRBJ1-6
abundance: NA
d_gene: NA
CDR3aa: CASSPRGGGRNSPLHF
CDR3nt: TGTGCCAGCAGCCCCCGCGGGGGGGGGAGGAATTCACCCCTCCACTTT

v_gene: TRBV6-2/TRBV6-3
j_gene: TRBJ1-2
abundance: NA
d_gene: NA
CDR3aa: CASSYLTATANYGYTF
CDR3nt: TGTGCCAGCAGTTACCTAACTGCGACAGCTAACTATGGCTACACCTTC

v_gene: TRBV5-5
j_gene: TRBJ1-4
abundance: NA
d_gene: NA
CDR3aa: CASSRAAGGGGEKLFF
CDR3nt: TGTGCCAGCAGCCGGGCGGCGGGGGGCGGAGGTGAAAAACTGTTTTTT

v_gene: TRBV29-1
j_gene: TRBJ2-2
abundance: NA
d_gene: TRBD1
CDR3aa: CSVGTGTGTGELFF
CDR3nt: TGCAGCGTCGGGACAGGGACTGGCACCGGGGAGCTGTTTTTT

v_gene: TRBV29-1
j_gene: TRBJ1-2
abundance: NA
d_gene: TRBD1
CDR3aa: CSVESQGSKGYTF
CDR3nt: TGCAGCGTTGAATCACAGGGGTCAAAAGGCTACACCTTC

v_gene: TRBV2
j_gene: TRBJ1-4
abundance: NA
d_gene: NA
CDR3aa: CASTRRGSNEKLFF
CDR3nt: TGTGCCAGCACCAGGAGGGGATCGAATGAAAAACTGTTTTTT

v_gene: TRBV2
j_gene: TRBJ1-3
abundance: NA
d_gene: TRBD1
CDR3aa: CATTGERGNTIYF
CDR3nt: TGTGCCACCACAGGGGAACGCGGAAACACCATATATTTT

v_gene: TRBV6-6
j_gene: TRBJ2-1
abundance: once
d_gene: TRBD2
CDR3aa: CASSKASSGALLPSSYNEQFF
CDR3nt: TGTGCCAGCAGCAAGGCATCTAGCGGGGCTCTCTTGCCGAGCTCCTACAATGAGCAGTTCTTC

v_gene: TRBV4-2
j_gene: TRBJ1-5
abundance: NA
d_gene: TRBD1
CDR3aa: CASSPSRDRGESNQPQHF
CDR3nt: TGTGCCAGCAGCCCCTCCCGGGACAGGGGGGAAAGCAATCAGCCCCAGCATTTT

v_gene: TRBV29-1
j_gene: TRBJ2-7
abundance: few
d_gene: TRBD1
CDR3aa: CSVEDTGASYEQYF
CDR3nt: TGCAGCGTTGAAGATACAGGGGCCTCCTACGAGCAGTACTTC

v_gene: TRBV5-1
j_gene: TRBJ1-5
abundance: NA
d_gene: TRBD1
CDR3aa: CASRPGTENQPQHF
CDR3nt: TGCGCCAGCAGACCCGGGACAGAGAATCAGCCCCAGCATTTT

v_gene: TRBV4-1
j_gene: TRBJ1-4
abundance: NA
d_gene: TRBD1
CDR3aa: CASSQEGTGGEKLFF
CDR3nt: TGCGCCAGCAGCCAGGAAGGGACAGGGGGTGAAAAACTGTTTTTT

v_gene: TRBV5-5
j_gene: TRBJ1-1
abundance: NA
d_gene: NA
CDR3aa: CASSLGWLGTEAFF
CDR3nt: TGTGCCAGCAGCTTGGGGTGGCTTGGTACTGAAGCTTTCTTT

v_gene: TRBV29-1
j_gene: TRBJ1-1
abundance: NA
d_gene: NA
CDR3aa: CSVSPTRTTEAFF
CDR3nt: TGCAGCGTCTCCCCCACCAGGACAACTGAAGCTTTCTTT

v_gene: TRBV7-8
j_gene: TRBJ2-1
abundance: many
d_gene: TRBD2
CDR3aa: CASSFMAGLARKDEQFF
CDR3nt: TGTGCCAGCAGCTTTATGGCAGGACTAGCGCGAAAGGATGAGCAGTTCTTC

v_gene: TRBV10-1
j_gene: TRBJ2-1
abundance: NA
d_gene: NA
CDR3aa: CASSARRGGYNEQFF
CDR3nt: TGCGCCAGCAGTGCCCGAAGGGGCGGCTACAATGAGCAGTTCTTC

v_gene: TRBV6-1
j_gene: TRBJ2-5
abundance: NA
d_gene: TRBD1
CDR3aa: CASSEADRGETQYF
CDR3nt: TGTGCCAGCAGTGAAGCGGACAGGGGGGAGACCCAGTACTTC

v_gene: TRBV2
j_gene: TRBJ1-5
abundance: NA
d_gene: NA
CDR3aa: CASNRGWDQPQHF
CDR3nt: TGTGCCAGCAACCGCGGGTGGGATCAGCCCCAGCATTTT

v_gene: TRBV19
j_gene: TRBJ2-3
abundance: NA
d_gene: NA
CDR3aa: CASSGGTAHDTQYF
CDR3nt: TGTGCCAGTAGTGGCGGGACTGCTCACGATACGCAGTATTTT

v_gene: TRBV18
j_gene: TRBJ2-5
abundance: NA
d_gene: TRBD1
CDR3aa: CASSTGGGETQYF
CDR3nt: TGTGCCAGCTCCACAGGGGGCGGAGAGACCCAGTACTTC

v_gene: TRBV5-4
j_gene: TRBJ1-1
abundance: NA
d_gene: NA
CDR3aa: CASRFGGHFGTEAFF
CDR3nt: TGTGCCAGCAGGTTTGGGGGACATTTTGGGACTGAAGCTTTCTTT

v_gene: TRBV5-1
j_gene: TRBJ1-4
abundance: NA
d_gene: NA
CDR3aa: CASSPGGRTSTNEKLFF
CDR3nt: TGCGCCAGCAGCCCGGGAGGACGGACTTCAACTAATGAAAAACTGTTTTTT

v_gene: TRBV5-1
j_gene: TRBJ1-2
abundance: once
d_gene: NA
CDR3aa: CASSLGGNGYTF
CDR3nt: TGCGCCAGCAGCTTGGGAGGGAATGGCTACACCTTC

v_gene: TRBV5-1
j_gene: TRBJ2-7
abundance: NA
d_gene: TRBD1
CDR3aa: CASSPWLEGTGTYEQYF
CDR3nt: TGCGCCAGCAGCCCTTGGCTCGAGGGGACAGGGACCTACGAGCAGTACTTC

v_gene: TRBV6-5
j_gene: TRBJ2-7
abundance: NA
d_gene: TRBD1
CDR3aa: CASGIRQGNEQYF
CDR3nt: TGTGCCAGCGGCATACGACAGGGTAACGAGCAGTACTTC

v_gene: TRBV10-3
j_gene: TRBJ1-4
abundance: NA
d_gene: NA
CDR3aa: CATSEVNDEKLFF
CDR3nt: TGTGCCACCTCGGAGGTTAACGATGAAAAACTGTTTTTT

v_gene: TRBV5-8
j_gene: TRBJ2-1
abundance: NA
d_gene: TRBD1
CDR3aa: CASRFKTGQGDTEQFF
CDR3nt: TGTGCCAGCAGATTTAAAACGGGACAGGGGGACACTGAGCAGTTCTTC

v_gene: TRBV4-1
j_gene: TRBJ1-1
abundance: NA
d_gene: NA
CDR3aa: CASSQGGVRRWGLNTEAFF
CDR3nt: TGCGCCAGCAGCCAAGGAGGGGTGAGGAGGTGGGGGCTGAACACTGAAGCTTTCTTT